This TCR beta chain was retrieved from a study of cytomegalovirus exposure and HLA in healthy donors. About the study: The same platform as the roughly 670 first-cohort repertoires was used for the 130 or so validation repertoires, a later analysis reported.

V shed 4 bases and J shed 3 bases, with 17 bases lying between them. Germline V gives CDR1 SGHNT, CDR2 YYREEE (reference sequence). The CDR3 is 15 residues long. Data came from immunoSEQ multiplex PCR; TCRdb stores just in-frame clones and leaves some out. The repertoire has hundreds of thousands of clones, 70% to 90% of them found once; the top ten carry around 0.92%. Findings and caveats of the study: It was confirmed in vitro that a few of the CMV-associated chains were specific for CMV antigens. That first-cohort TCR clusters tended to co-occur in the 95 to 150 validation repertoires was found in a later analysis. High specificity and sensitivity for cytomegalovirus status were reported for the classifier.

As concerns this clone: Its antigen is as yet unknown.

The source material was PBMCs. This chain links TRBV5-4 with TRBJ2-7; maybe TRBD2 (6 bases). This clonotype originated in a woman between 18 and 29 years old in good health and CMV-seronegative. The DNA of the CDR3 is TGTGCCAGCAGCAACCCCGAGCGGGCTCGCTACGAGCAGTACTTC. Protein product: CASSNPERARYEQYF.